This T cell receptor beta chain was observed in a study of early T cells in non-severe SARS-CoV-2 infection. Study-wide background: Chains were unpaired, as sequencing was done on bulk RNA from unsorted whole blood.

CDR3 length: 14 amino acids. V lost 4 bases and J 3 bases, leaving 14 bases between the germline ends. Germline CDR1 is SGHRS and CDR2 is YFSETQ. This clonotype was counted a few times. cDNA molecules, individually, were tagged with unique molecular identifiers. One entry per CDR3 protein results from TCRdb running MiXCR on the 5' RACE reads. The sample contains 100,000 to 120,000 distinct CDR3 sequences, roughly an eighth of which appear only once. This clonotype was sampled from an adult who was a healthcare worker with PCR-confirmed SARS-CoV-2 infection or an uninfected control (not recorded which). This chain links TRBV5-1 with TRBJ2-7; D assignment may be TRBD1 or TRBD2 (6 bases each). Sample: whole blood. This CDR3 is CASSPGAGIYEQYF. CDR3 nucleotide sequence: TGCGCCAGCAGCCCGGGGGCAGGAATCTACGAGCAGTACTTC.